What follows are 8 T cell receptor beta chains derived from one specimen sequenced in a study of graft-versus-host responses after intestinal transplantation. These receptors' targets are unknown. Profiled with immunoSEQ multiplex PCR; TCRdb holds only in-frame clones, not every one. Among some 86,000 clones listed, approximately 90% were seen once. The starting material was unstimulated CD8+ T cells sorted from spleen or lymph node cells, obtained before intestinal transplant. The receptors shown here come from a human donor who received an intestinal transplant.

The V gene is TRBV9, the J gene TRBJ2-7; a weak D match, TRBD1 (5 bases). CDR1 and CDR2 from the germline V gene are SGDLS and YYNGEE. V dropped 4 bases and J dropped 0 bases, with 8 bases sitting between them. CDR3 length: 13 residues. This CDR3 is CASSSQASYEQYF. The CDR3 DNA follows: TGTGCCAGCAGCTCACAGGCCTCCTACGAGCAGTACTTC.

For the CDR3, the DNA is TGTGCCAGCAATTGGTATGACAATGAGCAGTTCTTC. Residues: CASNWYDNEQFF. V and J are TRBV6-1 and TRBJ2-1, with unresolved D. Germline V lookup: CDR1 MNHNS, CDR2 SASEGT. The CDR3 contains 12 residues. With 7 bases removed from V and 5 bases from J, the gap between germline ends came to 9 bases.

This clone is a singleton in its sample. The J gene is TRBJ2-7, the V gene TRBV9; 7 positions match TRBD1. Germline V CDR1 and CDR2: SGDLS, YYNGEE. J was trimmed by 0 bases and V by 0 bases; bases with no gene match: 3. The CDR3 has 15 amino acids. CDR3 amino acids: CASSVEGTDSYEQYF. The CDR3 DNA is TGTGCCAGCAGCGTAGAAGGGACAGACTCCTACGAGCAGTACTTC.

The rearrangement links TRBV6-6 to TRBJ1-6; no definite D call. This CDR3 spans 16 amino acids. Deletions cut 6 bases from V and 10 bases from J, with 22 bases between. Germline loops: CDR1 MNHNY, CDR2 SVGAGI (reference sequence). The CDR3 region has the DNA TGTGCCAGCAGAGCGTCGACCGGCTCCGGCGGGTCACCCCTCCACTTT. This encodes CASRASTGSGGSPLHF.

This clone was recorded once. The chain couples TRBV7-9 to TRBJ1-5; D remains ambiguous. The germline CDR1 and CDR2 sequences are SEHNR and FQNEAQ (reference sequence). The length of the CDR3 is 15 residues. V lost 5 bases and J lost 2, with 13 bases in between. For the CDR3, the DNA is TGTGCCAGCAGCCCAGGAGAGGCGGGCAATCAGCCCCAGCATTTT. Translated: CASSPGEAGNQPQHF.

The chain's CDR3 is CASSPLDRDEQYF. The CDR3 DNA reads as TGTGCCAGCAGTCCCCTGGACAGGGACGAGCAGTACTTC. The chain employs TRBV27 and TRBJ2-7; 8 bases line up with TRBD1. The germline gives CDR1 MNHEY, CDR2 SMNVEV (reference sequence). There are 13 residues in the CDR3. The ends lost 5 bases at V and 5 bases at J; junction bases unmatched: 5.

The chain's CDR3 is CASSLALGEEYEQFF. The CDR3 coding sequence is TGTGCCAGCAGCTTAGCTCTGGGGGAGGAGTATGAGCAGTTCTTC. This chain links TRBV7-6 with TRBJ2-1; tentative D call: TRBD2 (6 bases). CDR1 and CDR2 (germline): SGHVS, FNYEAQ. The CDR3 runs 15 residues. The ends were cut back, 0 bases at V and 8 bases at J, with 14 bases in the middle.

The chain links TRBV4-3 to TRBJ2-1; perhaps TRBD1 as D (5 bases). Trimming shortened V by 1 base and J by 2 bases, and 12 bases separated the two germline ends. Germline CDR1 is LGHNA and CDR2 is YSLEER. The CDR3 contains 16 residues. The CDR3 bases are TGCGCCAGCAGCCAAGTGGGGCAGGACCCCTACAATGAGCAGTTCTTC. Protein product: CASSQVGQDPYNEQFF.